What follows is one TCR beta chain and its context. Its ends do not fully match the called genes, so a read error is possible. This sample was included in a study of molecular identifiers for immune sequencing clone quantification. The CDR3 sequence is 15 residues long. In germline, CDR1 is LGHNA, CDR2 YNFKEQ. Bulk libraries came from a prior protocol with listed TCR primers. One entry per CDR3 protein, called by TCRdb with MiXCR from the PCR reads. The sample has about 98,000 distinct CDR3 sequences, about 35% seen once. The naive CD8 libraries originated from between about 18,000 and 1,000,000 sorted cells and drew on 10%, 30% or 50% RNA.

This TCR came from a human donor in good health. Some libraries in this study had Jurkat cell RNA spiked in. The rearrangement uses TRBV4-2 and TRBJ1-2; 8 nucleotides match TRBD1. Sequenced sample: naive CD8+ T cells from blood, with Jurkat cell RNA spiked in. Subset in this sample: FACS-sorted CD8+CD4-CCR7+CD45RA+ naive T cells. The CDR3 sequence is CASSPTGALPNGYTF. In DNA, the CDR3 is TGTGCCAGTAGCCCGACAGGGGCCCTCCCTAATGGCTACACCTTC.